The 27 T cell receptor beta chains reported below all come from one sample, sequenced in a study of blood T cell repertoires in COVID-19. The data were produced by immunoSEQ multiplex PCR, yet TCRdb's version contains in-frame clones alone and is incomplete. The repertoire has about 45,000 clones, about 80% of them found once; the top ten carry over 15%. The material sequenced was peripheral blood. The receptor set was obtained from a man between 65 and 85 years old with acute or convalescent COVID-19.

V gene TRBV9 combines with J gene TRBJ2-1; 12 nucleotides align to TRBD2. CDR1 and CDR2 from the germline V gene are SGDLS and YYNGEE. The CDR3 contains 16 residues. V trimming: 3 bases; J trimming: 5 bases; junction bases outside the gene matches: 6. The CDR3 reads CASSGRLAGAHNEQFF. The CDR3 DNA sequence: TGTGCCAGCAGCGGCAGACTAGCGGGAGCACACAATGAGCAGTTCTTC.

This clone has only a few counts. The chain is built from TRBV7-2 and TRBJ1-4; 7 bases match TRBD1. This CDR3 contains 18 residues. V lost 5 bases and J lost 2; bases outside the gene matches: 14. Germline V gene data show CDR1 as SGHTA and CDR2 as FQGNSA. CDR3: CASSLYPGGFVTNEKLFF. In DNA, the CDR3 is TGTGCCAGCAGCCTTTACCCAGGGGGGTTTGTGACTAATGAAAAACTGTTTTTT.

CDR3 bases: TGTGCCAGCAGCGTAGGGCAGGCAGATACGCAGTATTTT. It yields the protein CASSVGQADTQYF. The chain combines TRBV9 with TRBJ2-3; D is unclear. Germline CDR1 SGDLS, CDR2 YYNGEE. The CDR3 is 13 residues long. V lost 0 bases and J lost 4, with 6 bases in between. Complete variable domain (other parts from reference TRBV9 and TRBJ2-3): DSGVTQTPKHLITATGQRVTLRCSPRSGDLSVYWYQQSLDQGLQFLIQYYNGEERAKGNILERFSAQQFPDLHSELNLSSLELGDSALYFCASSVGQADTQYFGPGTRLTVL.

The CDR3 DNA reads as TGTGCCAGCATGACAGGGATCAATCAGCCCCAGCATTTT. This gives the protein CASMTGINQPQHF. This chain connects TRBV6-5 to TRBJ1-5; TRBD1 matches 7 bases. V shed 7 bases, J shed 3 bases, and the junction held 3 bases outside the gene matches. Germline V gene sequence: CDR1 MNHEY, CDR2 SVGAGI. The CDR3 spans 13 residues.

The rearrangement links TRBV6-5 to TRBJ2-1; TRBD2 matches at 13 bases. The CDR3 has 15 residues. After removal of 5 bases from V and 7 bases from J, the junction contained 5 bases not matched to a gene. The germline V gene has CDR1 MNHEY and CDR2 SVGAGI. The CDR3 DNA sequence: TGTGCCAGCAGTCAGACTAGCGGGGGGTTAAATGAGCAGTTCTTC. Protein sequence: CASSQTSGGLNEQFF.

The rearrangement links TRBV7-2 to TRBJ1-6; D may be TRBD1 (6 bases). Trimming pared 7 bases from V and 6 bases from J, leaving 19 bases between. CDR3 length: 16 residues. Germline values: CDR1 SGHTA, CDR2 FQGNSA. CDR3 amino acids: CASNPQPGASNSPLHF. The CDR3 DNA follows: TGTGCCAGCAACCCCCAACCAGGGGCGAGTAATTCACCCCTCCACTTT. Complete variable domain (other parts from reference TRBV7-2 and TRBJ1-6): GAGVSQSPSNKVTEKGKDVELRCDPISGHTALYWYRQSLGQGLEFLIYFQGNSAPDKSGLPSDRFSAERTGGSVSTLTIQRTQQEDSAVYLCASNPQPGASNSPLHFGNGTRLTVT.

This chain uses TRBV18 with TRBJ2-7; TRBD1 matches at 11 bases. The CDR3 has 15 amino acids. The V and J ends lost 4 bases and 3 bases, in that order; junction bases with no gene match: 5. Per germline, CDR1 KGHSH and CDR2 LQKENI. The CDR3 bases are TGTGCCAGCTCACAGGGACAGGGGGTCGGCTACGAGCAGTACTTC. Amino acid sequence: CASSQGQGVGYEQYF. Complete variable domain (other parts from reference TRBV18 and TRBJ2-7): NAGVMQNPRHLVRRRGQEARLRCSPMKGHSHVYWYRQLPEEGLKFMVYLQKENIIDESGMPKERFSAEFPKEGPSILRIQQVVRGDSAAYFCASSQGQGVGYEQYFGPGTRLTVT.

This clone was observed a few times. The genes are TRBV5-1 and TRBJ2-1; 9 bases match TRBD1. Per germline, CDR1 SGHRS and CDR2 YFSETQ. The V segment lost 4 bases and the J segment 6 bases; nucleotides outside the gene matches: 5. The CDR3 totals 14 residues. The CDR3 is CASSGGQGLNEQFF. CDR3 in DNA: TGCGCCAGCAGCGGGGGACAGGGACTCAATGAGCAGTTCTTC.

V and J are TRBV27 and TRBJ2-7; TRBD2 is a possible D gene (6 bases). With 4 bases removed from V and 6 bases from J, the gap between germline ends came to 16 bases. The V gene's germline CDR1 is MNHEY and CDR2 SMNVEV (reference sequence). This CDR3 comprises 14 residues. CDR3 bases: TGTGCCAGCAGTTCCTCGGGGGAAGTGGGCGAGCAGTACTTC. This codes for CASSSSGEVGEQYF.

This clone was seen just once. The chain couples TRBV10-3 to TRBJ2-7; 10 bases are shared with TRBD1. The CDR3 is 17 amino acids. CDR1 is ENHRY and CDR2 is SYGVKD in the germline V gene. J gave up 1 base and V 0 bases, and 6 bases lay outside the gene matches. The CDR3 protein is CAISESMTGGKSYEQYF. The DNA of the CDR3 is TGTGCCATCAGTGAGTCGATGACAGGGGGCAAGTCCTACGAGCAGTACTTC.

The chain uses TRBV5-1 and TRBJ2-1; 11 bases agree with TRBD1. Germline loops: CDR1 SGHRS, CDR2 YFSETQ. The ends lost 5 bases at V and 6 bases at J; junction bases unmatched: 10. The CDR3 runs 16 residues. This CDR3 reads CASSFLTGTGGNEQFF. Written as DNA, the CDR3 is TGCGCCAGCAGTTTTTTGACCGGGACAGGGGGCAATGAGCAGTTCTTC.

This clone was counted a single time. The gene calls are TRBV12-3 or TRBV12-4 and TRBJ1-2, with unresolved D. V lost 5 bases, J lost 2 bases, and 9 bases lay in between. This CDR3 comprises 13 residues. The DNA for the CDR3 is TGTGCCAGCAGTCCTCTCCGGAACTATGGCTACACCTTC. Translation gives CASSPLRNYGYTF.

The V call is TRBV5-1, the J call TRBJ2-5, with TRBD1 identical over 9 bases. Germline CDR1 SGHRS, CDR2 YFSETQ. The CDR3 is made up of 15 amino acids. V was clipped by 4 bases and J by 5 bases; unmatched bases: 9. For the CDR3, the DNA is TGCGCCAGCAGCAATACGGGGACAGGGTATGAGACCCAGTACTTC. It specifies CASSNTGTGYETQYF.

The chain recombines TRBV18 with TRBJ1-6; D may be TRBD1 (6 bases). The CDR3 has 14 residues. V dropped 5 bases and J dropped 7 bases, with 12 bases sitting between them. Germline V CDR1 and CDR2: KGHSH, LQKENI. CDR3 protein: CASSTGHQNSPLHF. DNA for the CDR3: TGTGCCAGCTCAACGGGACACCAAAATTCACCCCTCCACTTT.

This chain links TRBV15 with TRBJ1-3, with 7 bases identical to TRBD1. Germline V gene data show CDR1 as LNHNV and CDR2 as YYDKDF (reference sequence). Trimming removed 4 bases from V and 4 bases from J; junction bases left unmatched: 1. This CDR3 is built from 13 residues. CDR3 nucleotides: TGTGCCACCAGCAAGGGGGCGGGAAACACCATATATTTT. It codes for CATSKGAGNTIYF.

This clone is medium-sized within its sample. V gene TRBV18 combines with J gene TRBJ2-5, with 8 bases identical to TRBD1. CDR1 is KGHSH, CDR2 LQKENI, per germline. The CDR3 runs to 14 residues. Trimming at V came to 2 bases and at J to 1 base, leaving 0 bases not matched to a gene. The CDR3, as DNA: TGTGCCAGCTCACCAACAGGGGGCCAAGAGACCCAGTACTTC. Translation: CASSPTGGQETQYF. Based on the CDR3 plus reference TRBV18 and TRBJ2-5, the full variable domain is NAGVMQNPRHLVRRRGQEARLRCSPMKGHSHVYWYRQLPEEGLKFMVYLQKENIIDESGMPKERFSAEFPKEGPSILRIQQVVRGDSAAYFCASSPTGGQETQYFGPGTRLLVL.

The chain combines TRBV29-1 with TRBJ1-2; D possibly corresponds to TRBD1 (5 bases). The CDR3 is 15 amino acids. V was cut by 1 base and J by 5 bases, with 17 bases left in between. CDR1 SQVTM and CDR2 ANQGSEA come from the germline V gene. The chain's CDR3 is CSVEAIGALRYGYTF. The CDR3 DNA reads as TGCAGCGTTGAAGCTATTGGGGCTTTGAGATATGGCTACACCTTC.

The gene calls are TRBV5-1 and TRBJ2-5; D gene uncertain. Germline V lookup: CDR1 SGHRS, CDR2 YFSETQ. The V gene lost 5 bases and the J gene lost 2 bases, with 13 bases spanning the gap. The CDR3 runs 14 residues. The CDR3 region is CASRPLQSQETQYF. CDR3 sequence (DNA): TGCGCCAGCAGACCGCTGCAGTCTCAAGAGACCCAGTACTTC.

The chain has TRBV11-3 and TRBJ1-1; 7 bases map to TRBD1. The CDR3 has 13 amino acids. Germline V gives CDR1 SGHNT, CDR2 YENEEA. The trim removed 3 bases at V and 8 bases at J, leaving 6 bases unmatched. The CDR3 protein is CASSFEGAGEAFF. The DNA for the CDR3 is TGTGCCAGCAGCTTCGAGGGGGCAGGAGAAGCTTTCTTT.

This chain joins TRBV27 and TRBJ2-1, with 12 positions matching TRBD2. The J segment lost 0 bases and the V segment lost 1 base, leaving 19 bases of the junction unmatched. CDR1 is MNHEY, CDR2 SMNVEV, per germline (reference sequence). CDR3 size: 23 residues. The CDR3 protein is CASSLFFMETSGGLRSSYNEQFF. The CDR3 nucleotides read TGTGCCAGCAGTTTATTCTTTATGGAGACTAGCGGGGGTCTCAGGAGCTCCTACAATGAGCAGTTCTTC.

There are a few counts of this clone. The rearrangement joins TRBV10-3 to TRBJ1-3; no clear D. Between the trimmed V and J ends, which lost 3 bases and 4 bases, there was a span of 7 bases. The germline gives CDR1 ENHRY, CDR2 SYGVKD. The CDR3 spans 13 residues. CDR3 amino acids: CAISDSVGNTIYF. DNA of the CDR3: TGTGCCATCAGTGATTCAGTAGGAAACACCATATATTTT.

The chain is built from TRBV11-2 and TRBJ1-4; D possibly corresponds to TRBD1 (5 bases). CDR1 is SGHAT, CDR2 FQNNGV, per germline. The CDR3 contains 14 residues. V shed 7 bases and J shed 5 bases, with 14 bases lying between them. Written as DNA, the CDR3 is TGTGCCAGCAACCACCTGGGGCCCAATGAAAAACTGTTTTTT. Translation gives CASNHLGPNEKLFF. The full variable domain, completed using reference TRBV11-2 and TRBJ1-4, is EAGVAQSPRYKIIEKRQSVAFWCNPISGHATLYWYQQILGQGPKLLIQFQNNGVVDDSQLPKDRFSAERLKGVDSTLKIQPAKLEDSAVYLCASNHLGPNEKLFFGSGTQLSVL.

As DNA, the CDR3 is TGTGCCAGCTCAGACAGGACGGTCGTTAACTATGGCTACACCTTC. Encoded protein: CASSDRTVVNYGYTF. The chain combines TRBV18 with TRBJ1-2, with D perhaps TRBD1 (6 bases). This CDR3 spans 15 amino acids. V shed 5 bases and J shed 1 base, with 14 bases lying between them. The V gene's germline CDR1 is KGHSH and CDR2 LQKENI.

The chain recombines TRBV10-2 with TRBJ1-6; 9 nucleotides align to TRBD1. CDR1 is WSHSY and CDR2 is SAAADI in the germline V gene. With V trimmed by 2 bases and J by 10 bases, 6 bases remained unmatched. The CDR3 is 15 amino acids. CDR3 sequence (DNA): TGCGCCAGCAGTGAGCTAGGACAGGGGAGCTCACCCCTCCACTTT. Protein: CASSELGQGSSPLHF.

V usage is TRBV4-3 and J usage is TRBJ2-7; D is unclear. The V end was cut by 1 base, the J end by 5 bases, with 12 bases between. Germline V gives CDR1 LGHNA, CDR2 YSLEER. The CDR3 runs 14 residues. CDR3 protein: CASSQGLLQDEQYF. CDR3 nucleotides: TGCGCCAGCAGCCAAGGCCTTTTGCAGGACGAGCAGTACTTC.

The V and J genes are TRBV7-9 and TRBJ1-5, with D maybe TRBD1 (6 bases). Trimming took off 3 bases at V and 9 bases at J, with 15 bases between the two ends. CDR1 is SEHNR, CDR2 FQNEAQ, per germline (reference sequence). This CDR3 has 14 residues. CDR3 amino acids: CASSLGGAEAPQHF. For the CDR3, the DNA is TGTGCCAGCAGCTTGGGGGGGGCTGAGGCGCCCCAGCATTTT.

J is TRBJ2-3 and V is TRBV5-1; 13 nucleotides line up with TRBD2. CDR1 is SGHRS and CDR2 is YFSETQ in the germline V gene. V gave up 4 bases and J gave up 2 bases; unmatched junction bases: 7. The CDR3 is made up of 17 amino acids. The CDR3 is CASSKTSGGVYTDTQYF. As DNA, the CDR3 is TGCGCCAGCAGCAAAACTAGCGGGGGGGTTTACACAGATACGCAGTATTTT.